These 31 T cell receptor beta chains share one sample of origin, sequenced in a study of blood T cell repertoires in COVID-19. Data came from immunoSEQ multiplex PCR; TCRdb stores just in-frame clones and leaves some out. This table holds about 140,000 clones, 60% to 80% found once. The sequenced sample was peripheral blood. The receptors derive from a woman aged 45 to 65 with active or convalescent COVID-19.

The rearrangement joins TRBV19 to TRBJ1-1; D is unresolved. CDR3 length: 13 amino acids. The V end was cut by 8 bases, the J end by 3 bases, with 13 bases between. CDR1 is LNHDA, CDR2 SQIVND, per germline (reference sequence). In DNA, the CDR3 is TGTGCCAGTCGATCGACATGGGACACTGAAGCTTTCTTT. Translated, it gives CASRSTWDTEAFF. Variable domain in full (rest from reference TRBV19 and TRBJ1-1): DGGITQSPKYLFRKEGQNVTLSCEQNLNHDAMYWYRQDPGQGLRLIYYSQIVNDFQKGDIAEGYSVSREKKESFPLTVTSAQKNPTAFYLCASRSTWDTEAFFGQGTRLTVV.

The rearrangement uses TRBV7-2 and TRBJ2-3, with a tentative D call TRBD1 (6 bases). V lost 0 bases and J 2 bases, leaving 12 bases between the germline ends. This CDR3 is 16 amino acids long. Germline V CDR1 and CDR2: SGHTA, FQGNSA. The CDR3 region is CASSLAGQYLTDTQYF. The CDR3 bases are TGTGCCAGCAGCTTAGCCGGACAGTACCTCACAGATACGCAGTATTTT.

V gene TRBV7-6 combines with J gene TRBJ1-4; D not resolved. Germline CDR1 SGHVS, CDR2 FNYEAQ. The CDR3 has 15 amino acids. The germline V and J ends were trimmed by 1 base and 4 bases, with 10 bases remaining between them. The CDR3 DNA reads TGTGCCAGCAGCTTAGTAGAGGCCCTTAATGAAAAACTGTTTTTT. It translates to CASSLVEALNEKLFF.

CDR3 residues: CASSQDRLEGEAFF. Here the CDR3 DNA reads TGTGCCAGCAGCCAAGACCGCCTCGAGGGTGAAGCTTTCTTT. V gene TRBV4-2 combines with J gene TRBJ1-1; no clear D gene. The length of the CDR3 is 14 residues. The germline gives CDR1 LGHNA, CDR2 YNFKEQ. V was clipped by 0 bases and J by 7 bases, with 12 bases between them.

This clone is a singleton in its sample. The gene calls are TRBV28 and TRBJ2-1; D is uncertain. The length of the CDR3 is 15 residues. CDR1 and CDR2 from the germline V gene are MDHEN and SYDVKM. V was cut by 5 bases and J by 0 bases, with 11 bases left in between. CDR3 DNA: TGTGCCAGCAGTGCCTTGAGTAACTCCTACAATGAGCAGTTCTTC. This codes for CASSALSNSYNEQFF.

This rearrangement joins TRBV6-5 to TRBJ2-3; TRBD1 matches at 7 bases. V lost 1 base and J lost 4; bases outside the gene matches: 8. This CDR3 contains 16 residues. The germline V gene encodes CDR1 MNHEY and CDR2 SVGAGI. CDR3 residues: CASSYYSTGTPDTQYF. The CDR3 DNA reads as TGTGCCAGCAGTTACTATTCGACAGGGACCCCAGATACGCAGTATTTT.

The V and J genes are TRBV7-8 and TRBJ1-5; D is uncertain. The CDR3 consists of 13 residues. The germline V gene encodes CDR1 SGHVS and CDR2 FQNEAQ. Trimming took 4 bases from V and 3 from J, leaving 7 bases between them. CDR3 bases: TGTGCCAGCAGCTCCAACTACAATCAGCCCCAGCATTTT. As protein: CASSSNYNQPQHF.

CDR3 protein: CASSYRESITGELFF. The DNA for the CDR3 is TGTGCCAGCAGTTACCGGGAGTCGATCACCGGGGAGCTGTTTTTT. This chain joins TRBV6-5 and TRBJ2-2; TRBD2 is a possible D gene (6 bases). The CDR3 totals 15 residues. V was pared by 2 bases and J by 4 bases, with 11 bases between. Germline V gene lookup returns CDR1 MNHEY and CDR2 SVGAGI.

The chain links TRBV30 to TRBJ1-6; 11 nucleotides match TRBD1. From germline, CDR1 is GTSNPN and CDR2 SVGIG (reference sequence). The CDR3 length is 14 residues. J was trimmed by 9 bases and V by 1 base; bases with no gene match: 2. The CDR3 bases are TGTGCCTGGAGTGCCGGGACAGGGGGTTCACCCCTCCACTTT. Protein: CAWSAGTGGSPLHF.

This sequence joins TRBV2 and TRBJ2-3, with TRBD2 as a possible D gene (5 bases). The CDR3 is made up of 15 amino acids. Looked up from germline, CDR1 is SNHLY and CDR2 is FYNNEI. Trimming took off 7 bases at V and 3 bases at J, with 17 bases between the two ends. In nucleotides, the CDR3 is TGTGCCAGCACCAGCCGGGATCTAGTTACAGATACGCAGTATTTT. Protein: CASTSRDLVTDTQYF.

The chain carries TRBV18 and TRBJ2-5, with D perhaps TRBD2 (6 bases). The V gene lost 1 base and the J gene lost 1 base, with 7 bases spanning the gap. The CDR3 extends over 14 amino acids. Germline CDR1 is KGHSH and CDR2 is LQKENI. The CDR3 region has the DNA TGTGCCAGCTCACCACTAGCGGCCCAAGAGACCCAGTACTTC. Translated: CASSPLAAQETQYF.

The chain recombines TRBV7-9 with TRBJ1-5; no definite D call. The V end was cut by 2 bases, the J end by 1 base, with 3 bases between. CDR1 is SEHNR, CDR2 FQNEAQ, per germline (reference sequence). This CDR3 spans 13 amino acids. This CDR3 is CASSLQSNQPQHF. The CDR3 nucleotides are TGTGCCAGCAGCTTACAGAGCAATCAGCCCCAGCATTTT. Filled out from reference TRBV7-9 and TRBJ1-5, the complete variable domain reads DTGVSQNPRHKITKRGQNVTFRCDPISEHNRLYWYRQTLGQGPEFLTYFQNEAQLEKSRLLSDRFSAERPKGSFSTLEIQRTEQGDSAMYLCASSLQSNQPQHFGDGTRLSIL.

The V call is TRBV28, the J call TRBJ2-1, with 7 bases aligning to TRBD2. V was clipped by 6 bases and J by 6 bases; unmatched bases: 11. The CDR3 consists of 15 residues. Germline V gives CDR1 MDHEN, CDR2 SYDVKM. The CDR3 loop reads CASRPGLRGVNEQFF. The CDR3 nucleotides are TGTGCCAGCAGACCGGGACTACGAGGGGTCAATGAGCAGTTCTTC. Combining the CDR3 with reference TRBV28 and TRBJ2-1 gives the whole variable domain DVKVTQSSRYLVKRTGEKVFLECVQDMDHENMFWYRQDPGLGLRLIYFSYDVKMKEKGDIPEGYSVSREKKERFSLILESASTNQTSMYLCASRPGLRGVNEQFFGPGTRLTVL.

The chain employs TRBV30 and TRBJ1-5; TRBD1 is a possible D gene (5 bases). The CDR3 length is 14 residues. Germline assignment: CDR1 GTSNPN and CDR2 SVGIG (reference sequence). V was clipped by 4 bases and J by 7 bases, with 17 bases between them. CDR3 nucleotides: TGTGCCTGGACTCTGGGGGGGTCCGACCAGCCCCAGCATTTT. Amino acid sequence: CAWTLGGSDQPQHF. Based on the CDR3 plus reference TRBV30 and TRBJ1-5, the full variable domain is SQTIHQWPATLVQPVGSPLSLECTVEGTSNPNLYWYRQAAGRGLQLLFYSVGIGQISSEVPQNLSASRPQDRQFILSSKKLLLSDSGFYLCAWTLGGSDQPQHFGDGTRLSIL.

As for this clone: Within the sample, other DNA sequences also encode this same CDR3. This chain connects TRBV6-1 to TRBJ2-7; the D gene is possibly TRBD2 (5 bases). The ends were cut back, 2 bases at V and 2 bases at J, with 7 bases in the middle. Per germline, CDR1 MNHNS and CDR2 SASEGT. The CDR3 is 13 residues long. This chain's CDR3 is CASSELAAYEQYF. The CDR3 DNA is TGTGCCAGCAGTGAACTAGCCGCCTACGAGCAGTACTTC.

This chain links TRBV4-1 with TRBJ1-4; 8 bases fit TRBD1. The length of the CDR3 is 16 residues. CDR1 and CDR2 (germline): MGHRA, YSYEKL. The V and J ends lost 4 bases and 1 base, in that order; junction bases with no gene match: 5. Here the CDR3 DNA reads TGCGCCAGCAGCCCCACTGGGACAGGAACTAATGAAAAACTGTTTTTT. This gives the protein CASSPTGTGTNEKLFF.

V is TRBV7-9 and J is TRBJ2-1; weak D call: TRBD1 (6 bases). The CDR3 consists of 16 residues. Germline CDR1 reads SEHNR; CDR2 reads FQNEAQ (reference sequence). Deletions cut 5 bases from V and 0 bases from J, with 14 bases between. CDR3 loop: CASSPSGQSSYNEQFF. CDR3 in DNA: TGTGCCAGCAGCCCCAGTGGACAGAGCTCCTACAATGAGCAGTTCTTC.

This clone has a handful of counts. V usage is TRBV30 and J usage is TRBJ1-6, with 8 bases matching TRBD1. The CDR3 has 17 residues. Germline CDR1 GTSNPN, CDR2 SVGIG (reference sequence). The J segment lost 4 bases and the V segment lost 3 bases, leaving 11 bases of the junction unmatched. The CDR3 is CAWSAGTGGAYNSPLHF. In nucleotides, the CDR3 is TGTGCCTGGAGCGCCGGGACAGGCGGCGCATATAATTCACCCCTCCACTTT.

V usage is TRBV20-1 and J usage is TRBJ2-5, with TRBD2 as a possible D gene (5 bases). Germline V gene data show CDR1 as DFQATT and CDR2 as SNEGSKA (reference sequence). CDR3 length: 14 amino acids. V lost 3 bases to trimming and J lost 2 bases, with 13 bases between them. The CDR3 bases are TGCAGTGCTAGTCTGCGGACTGCTCAAGAGACCCAGTACTTC. Encoded protein: CSASLRTAQETQYF.

V usage is TRBV3-1 (or the pseudogene TRBV3-2) and J usage is TRBJ1-5; 8 bases align to TRBD1. The trim removed 5 bases at V and 6 bases at J, leaving 6 bases unmatched. In germline, CDR1 is LGHDT, CDR2 YNNKEL (reference sequence). This CDR3 is 14 amino acids long. CDR3 coding DNA: TGTGCCAGCAGCACCCAGGACAGGGCTCAGCCCCAGCATTTT. The encoded protein is CASSTQDRAQPQHF.

The V gene is TRBV11-3, the J gene TRBJ2-7; D uncertain. The CDR3 has 12 residues. CDR1 is SGHNT and CDR2 is YENEEA in the germline V gene. Trimming shortened V by 5 bases and J by 0 bases, and 5 bases separated the two germline ends. Written as DNA, the CDR3 is TGTGCCAGCAGCGAGAACTCCTACGAGCAGTACTTC. This codes for CASSENSYEQYF.

V is TRBV6-6 and J is TRBJ1-3; TRBD1 might be the D (5 bases). The CDR3 extends over 13 amino acids. CDR1 is MNHNY and CDR2 is SVGAGI in the germline V gene (reference sequence). The V gene lost 7 bases and the J gene lost 4 bases, with 11 bases spanning the gap. The CDR3 DNA reads TGTGCCAGCATGGGGGGTTCCGGAAACACCATATATTTT. It is translated as CASMGGSGNTIYF.

The V call is TRBV7-2, the J call TRBJ1-2; D might be TRBD1 (6 bases). CDR3 length: 15 amino acids. V lost 1 base to trimming and J lost 8 bases, with 17 bases between them. CDR1 SGHTA and CDR2 FQGNSA come from the germline V gene. CDR3: CASSLGQGWVQGYTF. The CDR3 coding sequence is TGTGCCAGCAGCTTAGGTCAGGGGTGGGTTCAGGGCTACACCTTC.

The rearrangement uses TRBV28 and TRBJ2-3; tentatively, D is TRBD1 (6 bases). V lost 2 bases, J lost 7 bases, and 13 bases lay in between. Germline values: CDR1 MDHEN, CDR2 SYDVKM. This CDR3 has 14 residues. In DNA form, the CDR3 reads TGTGCCAGCAGTTTAGCAGGGGCTGGGAATACGCAGTATTTT. It translates to CASSLAGAGNTQYF.

The rearrangement links TRBV7-3 to TRBJ2-1; 13 positions agree with TRBD2. This CDR3 spans 16 amino acids. Trimming cost V 4 bases and J 4 bases; bases outside gene matches: 4. CDR1 and CDR2 from the germline V gene are SGHTA and FQGTGA. As DNA, the CDR3 is TGTGCCAGCAGCTCCGTGGGACTAGCGGGATACAATGAGCAGTTCTTC. Translating gives CASSSVGLAGYNEQFF.

The chain carries TRBV19 and TRBJ1-5; TRBD1 aligns across 7 bases. J was trimmed by 2 bases and V by 5 bases; bases with no gene match: 3. The germline V gene encodes CDR1 LNHDA and CDR2 SQIVND (reference sequence). This CDR3 contains 14 residues. CDR3 sequence (DNA): TGTGCCAGTAGTTTTACAGGGGGCAATCAGCCCCAGCATTTT. Amino acids: CASSFTGGNQPQHF. Using reference TRBV19 and TRBJ1-5 for the parts outside the CDR3, the full variable domain is DGGITQSPKYLFRKEGQNVTLSCEQNLNHDAMYWYRQDPGQGLRLIYYSQIVNDFQKGDIAEGYSVSREKKESFPLTVTSAQKNPTAFYLCASSFTGGNQPQHFGDGTRLSIL.

This chain uses TRBV24-1 with TRBJ2-5, with 9 bases that match TRBD1. V gave up 2 bases and J gave up 5 bases; unmatched junction bases: 11. The CDR3 extends over 17 amino acids. Germline CDR1 KGHDR, CDR2 SFDVKD. The CDR3 sequence: CATSDSPIRDRAETQYF. CDR3 coding DNA: TGTGCCACCAGTGATTCGCCGATCCGGGACAGGGCCGAGACCCAGTACTTC.

The gene calls are TRBV2 and TRBJ1-5; D unclear. The CDR3 length is 14 residues. Trimming pared 1 base from V and 4 bases from J, leaving 8 bases between. The V gene's germline CDR1 is SNHLY and CDR2 FYNNEI. The CDR3 loop is CASSEEAANQPQHF. Written as DNA, the CDR3 is TGTGCCAGCAGTGAAGAGGCGGCGAATCAGCCCCAGCATTTT.

The chain uses TRBV5-5 and TRBJ1-2; D is unclear. Trimming cost V 3 bases and J 4 bases, with 10 bases left between them. The CDR3 covers 13 residues. In germline, CDR1 is SGHKS, CDR2 YYEKEE (reference sequence). The CDR3, as DNA: TGTGCCAGCAGCTATGACTACAGCTATGGCTACACCTTC. This gives the protein CASSYDYSYGYTF.

This rearrangement joins TRBV15 to TRBJ1-1, with D possibly being TRBD1 (6 bases). The CDR3 covers 17 residues. Germline values: CDR1 LNHNV, CDR2 YYDKDF (reference sequence). V was trimmed by 1 base and J by 1 base, leaving 16 bases between them. The CDR3 is CATSRVYRDNRNTEAFF. Written as DNA, the CDR3 is TGTGCCACCAGCAGAGTTTACCGGGACAACCGGAACACTGAAGCTTTCTTT.

The J gene is TRBJ2-7, the V gene TRBV18; D might be TRBD1 (5 bases). CDR3 length: 16 amino acids. CDR1 and CDR2 (germline): KGHSH, LQKENI. With 4 bases removed from V and 4 bases from J, the gap between germline ends came to 20 bases. CDR3 sequence: CASSQSQTVPEYEQYF. The CDR3 coding sequence is TGTGCCAGCTCACAGAGTCAGACAGTCCCCGAGTACGAGCAGTACTTC. Full variable domain (rest looked up from reference TRBV18 and TRBJ2-7): NAGVMQNPRHLVRRRGQEARLRCSPMKGHSHVYWYRQLPEEGLKFMVYLQKENIIDESGMPKERFSAEFPKEGPSILRIQQVVRGDSAAYFCASSQSQTVPEYEQYFGPGTRLTVT.